The next 21 T cell receptor beta chains were all read from a single sample in a study of cytomegalovirus exposure and HLA in healthy donors. The PCR was carried out with 60 Vbeta primers and 13 Jbeta primers. The repertoire was sequenced with immunoSEQ multiplex PCR; TCRdb's copy has only in-frame clones and lacks some. Of around 200,000 clones listed, less than 90% are singletons. Sequencing input: PBMCs. Source of these receptors: a woman under 40 in good health and CMV-seronegative.

The chain joins TRBV11-2 to TRBJ2-5; 8 bases are a match to TRBD2. V dropped 7 bases and J dropped 11; count of bases not matched to a gene: 18. The CDR3 is 15 residues long. Germline assignment: CDR1 SGHAT and CDR2 FQNNGV. The CDR3, as DNA: TGTGCCAGCAATTTAGGGGGGCTTGTTAGCGGGGAGCAGTACTTC. Translated: CASNLGGLVSGEQYF.

The chain couples TRBV19 to TRBJ1-5, with unresolved D. This CDR3 is 13 amino acids long. Looked up from germline, CDR1 is LNHDA and CDR2 is SQIVND (reference sequence). V shed 5 bases and J shed 7 bases, with 12 bases lying between them. The DNA of the CDR3 is TGTGCCAGTAGTGACGCCAGGCTGCAGCCCCAGCATTTT. Translated, it gives CASSDARLQPQHF.

The V and J genes are TRBV2 and TRBJ2-1, with D perhaps TRBD1 (5 bases). The CDR3 consists of 12 residues. Germline V gene sequence: CDR1 SNHLY, CDR2 FYNNEI. Trimming removed 4 bases from V and 5 bases from J, with 6 bases in between. CDR3 residues: CASSAGHNEQFF. CDR3 nucleotides: TGTGCCAGCAGTGCAGGGCACAATGAGCAGTTCTTC.

The chain carries TRBV28 and TRBJ1-4, with 7 bases fitting TRBD1. Trimming cost V 4 bases and J 0 bases; bases outside gene matches: 14. The length of the CDR3 is 19 residues. The V gene's germline CDR1 is MDHEN and CDR2 SYDVKM. The CDR3 bases are TGTGCCAGCAGTTCGCACAGGGGAACCATTAGTGCAACTAATGAAAAACTGTTTTTT. Its translation is CASSSHRGTISATNEKLFF.

The genes are TRBV4-1 and TRBJ2-2, with 8 bases identical to TRBD2. This CDR3 contains 18 residues. Germline CDR1 and CDR2: MGHRA and YSYEKL. V lost 4 bases to trimming and J lost 3 bases; unmatched junction nucleotides: 13. CDR3 DNA: TGCGCCAGCAGCCGCTTCCCGGCGGGAGGATTCGACACCGGGGAGCTGTTTTTT. It specifies CASSRFPAGGFDTGELFF.

CDR3 sequence reads: CACSGGNYGNQPQHF. CDR3 nucleotides: TGTGCCTGCTCGGGGGGGAACTACGGCAATCAGCCCCAGCATTTT. This chain connects TRBV28 to TRBJ1-5; D might be TRBD1 (5 bases). Trimming took off 11 bases at V and 2 bases at J, with 19 bases between the two ends. This CDR3 has 15 residues. CDR1 is MDHEN and CDR2 is SYDVKM in the germline V gene.

As to this clone: The same CDR3 also results from other DNA sequences found in this sample. The rearrangement links TRBV5-1 to TRBJ2-3; the D is unclear. The CDR3 runs to 12 residues. The V gene's germline CDR1 is SGHRS and CDR2 YFSETQ. The V gene lost 1 base and the J gene lost 4 bases, with 4 bases spanning the gap. The CDR3 here is CASSLSADTQYF. The CDR3 region has the DNA TGCGCCAGCAGCTTGTCGGCAGATACGCAGTATTTT.

This clone occurred once. The same CDR3 is also encoded by other DNA sequences in this sample. CDR3 amino acids: CASSLGLAGTDTQYF. CDR3 in DNA: TGTGCCAGCAGCTTAGGACTAGCGGGCACAGATACGCAGTATTTT. The chain employs TRBV7-3 and TRBJ2-3, with 10 positions matching TRBD2. The V gene's germline CDR1 is SGHTA and CDR2 FQGTGA. This CDR3 contains 15 residues. The ends lost 2 bases at V and 1 base at J; junction bases unmatched: 0.

The chain carries TRBV25-1 and TRBJ2-5, with D possibly matching TRBD2 (6 bases). The V end lost 3 bases, the J end lost 8 bases, and 13 bases lay between the germline ends. The CDR3 is 13 amino acids. CDR1 is MGHDK and CDR2 is SYGVNS in the germline V gene. CDR3 sequence: CASSDLDGGTQYF. CDR3 DNA sequence: TGTGCCAGCAGTGACCTGGACGGGGGAACCCAGTACTTC.

The DNA for the CDR3 is TGTGCCAGCAGTTTAGGGGTGGGGCGGGAGGAAACCTACGAGCAGTACTTC. Protein sequence: CASSLGVGREETYEQYF. The chain carries TRBV28 and TRBJ2-7; 8 bases match TRBD2. The V gene end was trimmed by 2 bases and the J gene end by 2 bases; junction bases not matched to a gene: 11. CDR3 size: 17 residues. The germline V gene has CDR1 MDHEN and CDR2 SYDVKM.

The V call is TRBV9, the J call TRBJ2-7; no definite D call. V was pared by 0 bases and J by 5 bases, with 9 bases between. The CDR3 is made up of 13 amino acids. The germline V gene has CDR1 SGDLS and CDR2 YYNGEE. As DNA, the CDR3 is TGTGCCAGCAGCGTAGCTACTGAGAACGAGCAGTACTTC. Protein: CASSVATENEQYF.

The genes are TRBV4-1 and TRBJ1-4; D unresolved. CDR1 is MGHRA and CDR2 is YSYEKL in the germline V gene. The length of the CDR3 is 14 residues. The V and J ends lost 3 bases and 7 bases respectively, with 12 bases between them. In DNA, the CDR3 is TGCGCCAGCAGCCAGGGTCCCGGAGGTGAAAAACTGTTTTTT. Translated: CASSQGPGGEKLFF.

This clone has a handful of counts. V and J are TRBV7-8 and TRBJ1-5; D uncertain. The CDR3 length is 12 residues. V was pared by 5 bases and J by 4 bases, with 6 bases between. Germline assignment: CDR1 SGHVS and CDR2 FQNEAQ. The CDR3: CASSPFNQPQHF. In nucleotides, the CDR3 is TGTGCCAGCAGCCCATTTAATCAGCCCCAGCATTTT.

The chain joins TRBV27 to TRBJ2-1; D might be TRBD1 (6 bases). The CDR3 consists of 16 residues. Germline assignment: CDR1 MNHEY and CDR2 SMNVEV (reference sequence). The ends were cut back, 4 bases at V and 8 bases at J, with 21 bases in the middle. The CDR3 is CASSSLSRTGNDEQFF. The DNA for the CDR3 is TGTGCCAGCAGTTCCCTATCAAGAACAGGGAACGATGAGCAGTTCTTC.

The CDR3 is CASSPGTSGNDEQFF. The CDR3, as DNA: TGTGCCAGCAGCCCCGGGACTAGCGGGAACGATGAGCAGTTCTTC. The rearrangement joins TRBV5-4 to TRBJ2-1; 13 positions match TRBD2. There are 15 residues in the CDR3. V lost 4 bases and J lost 8; bases outside the gene matches: 6. The germline gives CDR1 SGHNT, CDR2 YYREEE (reference sequence).

This clone was observed a single time. The rearrangement links TRBV7-9 to TRBJ2-1, with 7 bases that match TRBD1. This CDR3 is built from 15 residues. CDR1 is SEHNR and CDR2 is FQNEAQ in the germline V gene (reference sequence). V was clipped by 4 bases and J by 5 bases; unmatched bases: 8. CDR3 bases: TGTGCCAGCAGCTCGACCGGGACAGCAAACAATGAGCAGTTCTTC. Protein sequence: CASSSTGTANNEQFF.

The genes are TRBV6-1 and TRBJ1-5; unclear D gene. V dropped 8 bases and J dropped 4 bases, with 12 bases sitting between them. CDR1 MNHNS and CDR2 SASEGT come from the germline V gene. The CDR3 has 13 residues. The CDR3 DNA is TGTGCCAGCCGCCGGGTCCAAAATCAGCCCCAGCATTTT. As protein: CASRRVQNQPQHF.

The V gene is TRBV11-3, the J gene TRBJ2-1, with TRBD2 matching over 9 bases. The CDR3 length is 14 residues. Per germline, CDR1 SGHNT and CDR2 YENEEA. V lost 5 bases to trimming and J lost 9 bases; unmatched junction nucleotides: 8. The CDR3 region has the DNA TGTGCCAGCAGCGACGGGCTAGCGGGGCGTGAGCAGTTCTTC. Translated: CASSDGLAGREQFF.

J is TRBJ1-1 and V is TRBV7-3; tentative D call: TRBD1 (5 bases). The CDR3 extends over 13 amino acids. Germline assignment: CDR1 SGHTA and CDR2 FQGTGA. Trimming stripped 7 bases from V and 4 bases from J, with 13 bases between. The CDR3 spells CASNQIGGTEAFF. Here the CDR3 DNA reads TGTGCCAGCAATCAAATCGGGGGCACTGAAGCTTTCTTT. The full variable domain, its missing parts supplied by reference TRBV7-3 and TRBJ1-1, is GAGVSQTPSNKVTEKGKYVELRCDPISGHTALYWYRQSLGQGPEFLIYFQGTGAADDSGLPNDRFFAVRPEGSVSTLKIQRTERGDSAVYLCASNQIGGTEAFFGQGTRLTVV.

The rearrangement joins TRBV5-6 to TRBJ1-2, with TRBD1 identical over 7 bases. Germline CDR1 reads SGHDT; CDR2 reads YYEEEE. This CDR3 has 15 residues. The J segment lost 4 bases and the V segment lost 5 bases, leaving 11 bases of the junction unmatched. DNA for the CDR3: TGTGCCAGCAGTACACTGGGACAGCAATCCTATGGCTACACCTTC. The encoded protein is CASSTLGQQSYGYTF.

The chain couples TRBV4-1 to TRBJ2-6; D unclear. The CDR3 has 13 residues. Germline V gives CDR1 MGHRA, CDR2 YSYEKL. V was pared by 8 bases and J by 2 bases, with 7 bases between. CDR3 loop: CASGLPGANVLTF. CDR3 nucleotides: TGCGCCAGCGGGCTACCTGGGGCCAACGTCCTGACTTTC.